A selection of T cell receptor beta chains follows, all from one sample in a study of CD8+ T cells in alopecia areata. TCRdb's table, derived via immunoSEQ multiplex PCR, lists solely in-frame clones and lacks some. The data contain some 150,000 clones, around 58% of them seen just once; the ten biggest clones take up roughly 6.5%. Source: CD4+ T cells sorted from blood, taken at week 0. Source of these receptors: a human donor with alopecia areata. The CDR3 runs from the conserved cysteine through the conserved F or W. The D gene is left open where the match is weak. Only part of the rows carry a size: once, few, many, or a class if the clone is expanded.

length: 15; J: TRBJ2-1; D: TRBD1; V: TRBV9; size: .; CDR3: CASSVALTGGNEQFF; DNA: TGTGCCAGCAGCGTAGCTCTCACAGGGGGCAATGAGCAGTTCTTC
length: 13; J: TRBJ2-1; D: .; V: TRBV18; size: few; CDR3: CASSPGAENEQFF; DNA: TGTGCCAGCTCACCGGGGGCAGAGAATGAGCAGTTCTTC
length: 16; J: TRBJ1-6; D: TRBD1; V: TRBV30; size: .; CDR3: CAWSVIWDRGHSPLHF; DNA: TGTGCCTGGAGTGTTATCTGGGACAGGGGTCATTCACCCCTCCACTTT
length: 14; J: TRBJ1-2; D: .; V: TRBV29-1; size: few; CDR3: CSVSDPLGGYGYTF; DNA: TGCAGCGTCTCGGACCCCTTAGGGGGCTATGGCTACACCTTC
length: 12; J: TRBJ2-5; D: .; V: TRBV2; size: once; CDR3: CASSRQQETQYF; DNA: TGTGCCAGCAGTCGACAACAAGAGACCCAGTACTTC
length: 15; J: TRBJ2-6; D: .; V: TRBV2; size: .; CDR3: CASSETQGGANVLTF; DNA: TGTGCCAGCAGTGAAACACAGGGCGGGGCCAACGTCCTGACTTTC
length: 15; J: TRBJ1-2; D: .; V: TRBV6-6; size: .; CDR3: CASTPVGGPSYGYTF; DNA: TGTGCCAGCACCCCTGTGGGGGGTCCATCCTATGGCTACACCTTC
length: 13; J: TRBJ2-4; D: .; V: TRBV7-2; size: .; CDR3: CASSPPSKNIQYF; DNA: TGTGCCAGCAGCCCACCATCCAAAAACATTCAGTACTTC
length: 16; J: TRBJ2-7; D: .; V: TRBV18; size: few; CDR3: CASSAISRGSGNEQYF; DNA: TGTGCCAGCTCAGCGATAAGTAGGGGGAGCGGAAACGAGCAGTACTTC
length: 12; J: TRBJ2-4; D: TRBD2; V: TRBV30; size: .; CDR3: CAWSAGGNIQYF; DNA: TGTGCCTGGAGCGCGGGAGGGAACATTCAGTACTTC
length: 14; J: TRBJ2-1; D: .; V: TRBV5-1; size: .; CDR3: CASSLTRRRDEQFF; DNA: TGCGCCAGCAGCTTGACTAGGCGCAGGGATGAGCAGTTCTTC
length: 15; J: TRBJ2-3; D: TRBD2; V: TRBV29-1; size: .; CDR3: CSATPLAVFTDTQYF; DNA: TGCAGCGCCACGCCACTAGCGGTATTCACAGATACGCAGTATTTT
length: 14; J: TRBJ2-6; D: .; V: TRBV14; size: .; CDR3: CASSQGVGANVLTF; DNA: TGTGCCAGCAGCCAAGGGGTGGGGGCCAACGTCCTGACTTTC
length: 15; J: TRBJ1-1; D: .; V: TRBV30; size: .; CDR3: CAWSVLGGYETEAFF; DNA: TGTGCCTGGAGTGTACTCGGGGGCTACGAGACTGAAGCTTTCTTT
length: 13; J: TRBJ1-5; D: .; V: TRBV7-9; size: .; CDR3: CASSSHRDQPQHF; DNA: TGTGCCAGCAGCTCCCATCGGGATCAGCCCCAGCATTTT